Listed below are T cell receptor beta chains from one sample, sequenced in a study of breast tumors, draining lymph nodes, adjacent tissues. TCRdb recomputed calls from the multiplex PCR reads with MiXCR, one row per CDR3 protein. The sample has around 230,000 distinct CDR3 sequences, approximately 30% seen once. Sequencing was done on a sample of axillary lymph node tissue. These receptors were taken from a female donor with breast cancer. Some clones in this sample may be carry-over from other donors' samples. The CDR3 runs from the conserved cysteine through the conserved F or W. D genes are given only for firm matches. Size is omitted from some rows. Given values are once, few, many or a class for expanded clones.

D	V	J	size	DNA	CDR3
.	TRBV2	TRBJ1-3	.	TGTGCCAGCAGTGACACCAGGACTAGCGCCATATATTTT	CASSDTRTSAIYF
.	TRBV20-1	TRBJ1-5	.	TGCAGTGCTAGAGATTCGGGGCATTCACCCCAGCATTTT	CSARDSGHSPQHF
.	TRBV7-2	TRBJ1-4	.	TGTGCCAGCAGCTTCCGCTCGGGGGGAACTAATGAAAAACTGTTTTTT	CASSFRSGGTNEKLFF
.	TRBV5-4	TRBJ2-1	many	TGTGCCAGCAGTCCCCTAATGGTCAATGAGCAGTTCTTC	CASSPLMVNEQFF
.	TRBV19	TRBJ1-2	once	TGTGCCAGTAGTACTGGAAACACCTATGGCTACACCTTC	CASSTGNTYGYTF
TRBD2	TRBV25-1	TRBJ2-7	.	TGTGCCAGCAGTGAAGGGGCTAGCGGGAGTTACGAGCAGTACTTC	CASSEGASGSYEQYF
.	TRBV24-1	TRBJ2-1	.	TGTGCCACCAGTGACTCTGGGGCTGGCAGCCTCAATGAGCAGTTCTTC	CATSDSGAGSLNEQFF
.	TRBV9	TRBJ1-6	many	TGTGCCAGCAGCCCGCGATCAGACAATTCACCCCTCCACTTT	CASSPRSDNSPLHF
TRBD1	TRBV6-1	TRBJ2-2	many	TGTGCCAGCAGTGGGCGGACAGGGGTCACCGGGGAGCTGTTTTTT	CASSGRTGVTGELFF
TRBD1	TRBV20-1	TRBJ2-3	many	TGCAGTGCTAGAGTCCCGACAGGGCCCGCAGATACGCAGTATTTT	CSARVPTGPADTQYF
.	TRBV27	TRBJ2-5	few	TGTGCCAGCAGTTTAGCCCCCCGGGAGTTGGGAGAGACCCAGTACTTC	CASSLAPRELGETQYF
TRBD1	TRBV20-1	TRBJ2-3	.	TGCAGTGCTAGAGATCGTCGACAGGGGGTATACAATGAGCAGTATTTT	CSARDRRQGVYNEQYF
.	TRBV29-1	TRBJ2-1	many	TGCAGCGTTGAAGAGGCTAGCGTTGAGCAGTTCTTC	CSVEEASVEQFF
.	TRBV3-1	TRBJ2-6	many	TGTGCCAGCAGCCCTTTCCTGGAGGCCAACGTCCTGACTTTC	CASSPFLEANVLTF
.	TRBV7-2	TRBJ2-7	many	TGTGCCAGCATCCTAAGTAGTGGTTCCTACGAGCAGTACTTC	CASILSSGSYEQYF
.	TRBV6-5	TRBJ2-7	many	TGTGCCAGCAGTTATGTGGGGCCTCCCGCCTACGAGCAGTACTTC	CASSYVGPPAYEQYF
TRBD2	TRBV15	TRBJ2-1	.	TGTGCCACCAGCAGAGACGATGGGGGACTAGATACAATTGAGCAGTTCTTC	CATSRDDGGLDTIEQFF
.	TRBV9	TRBJ2-7	many	TGTGCCAGCAGTGGTTCGGGACGACTCGAGCAGTACTTC	CASSGSGRLEQYF
.	TRBV20-1	TRBJ2-5	many	TGCAGTGCTCATTCCCAAGAGACCCAGTCCTTC	CSAHSQETQSF
TRBD1	TRBV7-3	TRBJ2-5	many	TGTGCCAGCCCCTGGGACAGCCAAGAGACCCAGTACTTC	CASPWDSQETQYF
.	TRBV29-1	TRBJ1-2	.	TGCAGCGTTGAAGGGGGGGGGGGGGGCCTTTATGGCTACACCTTC	CSVEGGGGGLYGYTF
TRBD1	TRBV24-1	TRBJ2-3	many	TGTGCCACCAGTGATATCACAGGGGAAGATACGCAGTATTTT	CATSDITGEDTQYF
TRBD2	TRBV4-3	TRBJ2-1	.	TGCGCCAGCAGCCAAGAAGCACTAGCGGGAGTGGGGCCCTACAATGAGCAGTTCTTC	CASSQEALAGVGPYNEQFF
.	TRBV20-1	TRBJ2-7	.	TGCAGTGCTAGATATCCTTTGATAACCTACGAGCAGTACTTC	CSARYPLITYEQYF
.	TRBV30	TRBJ1-6	.	TGTGCCTGGAATACAGGGTTGGCCTATAATTCACCCCTCCACTTT	CAWNTGLAYNSPLHF
.	TRBV28	TRBJ1-4	many	TGTGCCAGCAGGAAAGGGACGGGTAATGAAAAACTGTTTTTT	CASRKGTGNEKLFF
.	TRBV6-1	TRBJ2-5	.	TGTGCCAGCAGTGGCGGGTCGACAGGATTGCAGACCCAGTACTTC	CASSGGSTGLQTQYF
TRBD2	TRBV20-1	TRBJ2-3	.	TGCAGTGCTAGAGTGGGAGGGAATACGCAGTATTTT	CSARVGGNTQYF